This T cell receptor beta chain appears in the sequencing data of a study of blood T cell repertoires in COVID-19. Overall study context: Whether acute or convalescent, the COVID-19 samples came from the United States, Italy and Spain. T cells, B-cell-depleted T cells, or PBMCs supplied cDNA or gDNA.

Per the original methods: Scientists estimated how many nucleated cells there were by amplifying reference gene primers. Data came from immunoSEQ multiplex PCR; TCRdb stores just in-frame clones and leaves some out. V and J calls and clone size are given by that table; D and trimming were obtained from the DNA. The repertoire consists of about 230,000 clones, with around four fifths occurring once and the leading ten covering roughly 7.8%. CDR1 and CDR2 from the germline V gene are SEHNR and FQNEAQ (reference sequence). This CDR3 spans 15 amino acids. V lost 7 bases to trimming and J lost 0 bases, with 15 bases between them.

Sequenced material: peripheral blood. This clonotype was obtained from a man between 40 and 49 years old with active or convalescent COVID-19. The V and J genes are TRBV7-9 and TRBJ1-1; D unresolved. CDR3: CASTLSTGVNTEAFF. As DNA, the CDR3 is TGTGCCAGCACCCTATCGACGGGAGTGAACACTGAAGCTTTCTTT.